This T cell receptor beta chain was captured by sequencing in a study of beta chain features in type 1 diabetes. From germline, CDR1 is MNHNY and CDR2 SVGAGI (reference sequence). The CDR3 has 15 residues. Trimming left V 6 bases short and J 0 bases short, with 9 bases between. This clone showed up just a few times. Using CD45RO/CCR7/CD25/CD127/CD95/CD27, CD4+ naive, central memory, regulatory and stem cell-like memory cells were sorted. Of the isolated RNA, all was reverse transcribed, and so the sequenced material was expressed TCRB transcripts. The method was immunoSEQ multiplex PCR; TCRdb's version includes in-frame clones alone and lacks a portion of them. The sample records over 150,000 clones, around 8% being singletons.

This chain uses TRBV6-6 with TRBJ2-6, with D unclear. The specimen was central memory CD4+ T cells from blood. The TCR sequence derives from a man aged 18 to 29 in good health. The CDR3 loop is CASSLIGSGANVLTF. CDR3 DNA sequence: TGTGCCAGCAGCCTCATCGGCTCTGGGGCCAACGTCCTGACTTTC.